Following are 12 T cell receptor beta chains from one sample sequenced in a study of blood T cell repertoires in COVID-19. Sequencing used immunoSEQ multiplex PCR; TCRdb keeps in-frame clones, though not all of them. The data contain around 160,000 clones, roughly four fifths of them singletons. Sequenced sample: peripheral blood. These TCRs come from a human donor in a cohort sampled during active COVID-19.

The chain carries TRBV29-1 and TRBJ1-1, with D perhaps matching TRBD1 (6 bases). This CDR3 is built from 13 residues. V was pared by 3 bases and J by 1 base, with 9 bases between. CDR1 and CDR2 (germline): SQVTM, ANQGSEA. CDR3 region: CSVEDRKNTEAFF. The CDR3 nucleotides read TGCAGCGTTGAGGACAGAAAGAACACTGAAGCTTTCTTT.

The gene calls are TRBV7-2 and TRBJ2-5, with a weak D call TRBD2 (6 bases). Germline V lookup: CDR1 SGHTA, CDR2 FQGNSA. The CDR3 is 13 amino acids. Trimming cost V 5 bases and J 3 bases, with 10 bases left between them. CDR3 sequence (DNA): TGTGCCAGCAGCCCGGGGGTCGAAGAGACCCAGTACTTC. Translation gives CASSPGVEETQYF.

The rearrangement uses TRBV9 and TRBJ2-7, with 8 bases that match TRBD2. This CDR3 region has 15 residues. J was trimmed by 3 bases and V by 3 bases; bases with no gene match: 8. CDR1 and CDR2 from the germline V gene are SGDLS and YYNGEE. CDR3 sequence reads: CASSESATSGYEQYF. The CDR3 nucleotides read TGTGCCAGCAGCGAGTCTGCCACTAGCGGCTACGAGCAGTACTTC.

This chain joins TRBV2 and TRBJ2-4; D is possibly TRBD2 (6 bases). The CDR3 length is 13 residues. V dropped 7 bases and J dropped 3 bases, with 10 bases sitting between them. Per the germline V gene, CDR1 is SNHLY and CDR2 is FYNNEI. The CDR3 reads CASKGRGKNIQYF. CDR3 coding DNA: TGTGCCAGCAAAGGGCGGGGCAAAAACATTCAGTACTTC. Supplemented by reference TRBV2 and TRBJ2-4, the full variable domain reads EPEVTQTPSHQVTQMGQEVILRCVPISNHLYFYWYRQILGQKVEFLVSFYNNEISEKSEIFDDQFSVERPDGSNFTLKIRSTKLEDSAMYFCASKGRGKNIQYFGAGTRLSVL.

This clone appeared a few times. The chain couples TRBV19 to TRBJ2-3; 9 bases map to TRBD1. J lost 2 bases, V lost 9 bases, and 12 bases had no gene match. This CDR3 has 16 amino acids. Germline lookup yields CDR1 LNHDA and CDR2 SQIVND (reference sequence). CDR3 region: CASNRGQGDFTDTQYF. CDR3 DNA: TGTGCCAGCAACAGGGGGCAGGGCGATTTCACAGATACGCAGTATTTT.

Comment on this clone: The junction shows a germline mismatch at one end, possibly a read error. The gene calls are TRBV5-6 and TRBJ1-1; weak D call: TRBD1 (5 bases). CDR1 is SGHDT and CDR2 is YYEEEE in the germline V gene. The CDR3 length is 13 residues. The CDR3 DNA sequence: TGTGCCAGCAGCTTGGCAGGGAACATTGAAGCTTTCTTT. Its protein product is CASSLAGNIEAFF.

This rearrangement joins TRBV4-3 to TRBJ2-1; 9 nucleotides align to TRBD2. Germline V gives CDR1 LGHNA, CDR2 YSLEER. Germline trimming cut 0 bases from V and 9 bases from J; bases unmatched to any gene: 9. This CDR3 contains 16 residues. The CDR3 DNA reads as TGCGCCAGCAGCCAAGAGTTCCTAGCGGGATTTCGTGAGCAGTTCTTC. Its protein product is CASSQEFLAGFREQFF.

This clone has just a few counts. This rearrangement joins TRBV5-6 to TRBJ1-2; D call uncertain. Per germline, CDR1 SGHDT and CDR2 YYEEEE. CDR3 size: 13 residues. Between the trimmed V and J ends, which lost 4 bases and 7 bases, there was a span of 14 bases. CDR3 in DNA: TGTGCCAGCAGCCGTCGAGATGGGCCTGGCTACACCTTC. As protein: CASSRRDGPGYTF.

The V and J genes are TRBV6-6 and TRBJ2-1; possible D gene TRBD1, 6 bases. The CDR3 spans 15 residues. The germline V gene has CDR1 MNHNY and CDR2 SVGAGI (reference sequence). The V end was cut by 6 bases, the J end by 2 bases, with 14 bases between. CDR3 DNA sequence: TGTGCCAGCAGCCCTAACAGGGTGACCTACAATGAGCAGTTCTTC. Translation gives CASSPNRVTYNEQFF.

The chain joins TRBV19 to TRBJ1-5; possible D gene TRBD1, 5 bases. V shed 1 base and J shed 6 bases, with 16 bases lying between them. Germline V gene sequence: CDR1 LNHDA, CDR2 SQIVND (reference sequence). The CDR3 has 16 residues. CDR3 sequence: CASSIAGRGVGQPQHF. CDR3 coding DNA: TGTGCCAGTAGTATAGCGGGTCGGGGGGTAGGTCAGCCCCAGCATTTT.

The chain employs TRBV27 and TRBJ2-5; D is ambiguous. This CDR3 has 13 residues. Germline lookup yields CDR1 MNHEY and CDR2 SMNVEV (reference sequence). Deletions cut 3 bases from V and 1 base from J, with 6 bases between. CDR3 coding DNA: TGTGCCAGCAGTTTTAGCTCCCAAGAGACCCAGTACTTC. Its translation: CASSFSSQETQYF.

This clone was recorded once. CDR3 loop: CASGLGSGGHTDTQYF. The CDR3 bases are TGTGCTAGTGGTTTGGGTAGCGGGGGGCACACAGATACGCAGTATTTT. The chain employs TRBV12-5 and TRBJ2-3; 10 nucleotides align to TRBD2. CDR1 LGHNT and CDR2 FRNRAP come from the germline V gene. V was clipped by 1 base and J by 2 bases; unmatched bases: 3. This CDR3 comprises 16 residues.